This T cell receptor beta chain came from a study of blood T cell repertoires in COVID-19. Overall study context: COVID-19 samples collected from the United States, Italy and Spain covered acute and convalescent phases.

Assay used: immunoSEQ multiplex PCR; TCRdb lists only in-frame clones, some missing. The sample records about 220,000 clones, about 90% being singletons. CDR1 and CDR2 (germline): SEHNR, FQNEAQ (reference sequence). The CDR3 totals 17 residues. J gave up 6 bases and V 5 bases, and 15 bases lay outside the gene matches. This receptor was taken from a man aged 35 to 55 with active or convalescent COVID-19. This chain joins TRBV7-9 and TRBJ2-3, with 9 positions matching TRBD2. The source material was peripheral blood. The CDR3 coding sequence is TGTGCCAGCAGCCCAACCCGTGGGGGACTAGCACACGATACGCAGTATTTT. This codes for CASSPTRGGLAHDTQYF.